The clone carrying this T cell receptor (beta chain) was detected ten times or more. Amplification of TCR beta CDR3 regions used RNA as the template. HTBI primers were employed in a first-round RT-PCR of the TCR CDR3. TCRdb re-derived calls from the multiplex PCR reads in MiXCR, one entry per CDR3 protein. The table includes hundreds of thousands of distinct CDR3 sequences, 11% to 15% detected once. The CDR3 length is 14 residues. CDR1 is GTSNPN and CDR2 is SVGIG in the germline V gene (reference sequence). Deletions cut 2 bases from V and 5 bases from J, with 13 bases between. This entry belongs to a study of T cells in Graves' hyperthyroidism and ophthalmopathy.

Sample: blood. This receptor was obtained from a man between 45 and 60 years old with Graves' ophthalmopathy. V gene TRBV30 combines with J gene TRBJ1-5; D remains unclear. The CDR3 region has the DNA TGTGCCTGGAGTCGCAATAGCTTGGATCAGCCCCAGCATTTT. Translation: CAWSRNSLDQPQHF.